The clone carrying this T cell receptor beta chain has a handful of counts. Its matching antigen is unknown. TCRdb redid the calling of the RT-PCR reads with MiXCR, one entry per CDR3 protein. The table has about half a million distinct CDR3 sequences, roughly 23% seen once. This entry comes from a study of response to subunit inactivated influenza vaccine. Study-level findings and limits: After each seasonal influenza vaccination, few new T cells are recruited, the authors suggested.

Unmatched junction bases numbered 9, after V lost 4 bases and J lost 0 bases. CDR1 and CDR2 from the germline V gene are SGHTA and FQGNSA. CDR3 length: 17 residues. V usage is TRBV7-2 and J usage is TRBJ2-1; 7 positions match TRBD1. The TCR was taken from a man in his fifties or sixties who received an inactivated influenza vaccine. The sample consisted of CD4+ T cells sorted from PBMCs, taken more than 4 days after vaccination. CDR3 amino acids: CASSYTGAASSYNEQFF. The CDR3, as DNA: TGTGCCAGCAGCTACACAGGGGCCGCAAGCTCCTACAATGAGCAGTTCTTC.